These T cell receptor beta chains were read from a single sample in a study of cytomegalovirus exposure and HLA in healthy donors. Clones were sequenced by immunoSEQ multiplex PCR, and TCRdb holds only the in-frame ones, with some missing. Of 140,000 or so clones listed, just under 70% are singletons. The sequenced sample consisted of PBMCs. The receptor source for this set is a man aged 55-75 years in good health and CMV-seronegative. Each CDR3 is given with its conserved first and last residue. Each record gives: D gene, V gene, J gene, clone size, CDR3 protein, CDR3 DNA. D genes are given only for firm matches. Size is stated for part of the rows, as once, few or many counts, or as a class when the clone is expanded.

D gene: -; V gene: TRBV6-6; J gene: TRBJ2-5; clone size: -; CDR3 protein: CASSYVGGGETQYF; CDR3 DNA: TGTGCCAGCAGTTACGTGGGAGGGGGAGAGACCCAGTACTTC
D gene: TRBD2; V gene: TRBV28; J gene: TRBJ2-1; clone size: -; CDR3 protein: CASSRYLGTSGRNEQFF; CDR3 DNA: TGTGCCAGCAGTCGTTACCTCGGGACTAGCGGGAGAAATGAGCAGTTCTTC
D gene: TRBD2; V gene: TRBV30; J gene: TRBJ2-1; clone size: -; CDR3 protein: CAWSLRLAGIFINEQFF; CDR3 DNA: TGTGCCTGGAGTTTAAGACTAGCGGGTATCTTCATCAATGAGCAGTTCTTC
D gene: TRBD2; V gene: TRBV5-6; J gene: TRBJ2-2; clone size: few; CDR3 protein: CASSLELAGGLNGELFF; CDR3 DNA: TGTGCCAGCAGCTTGGAGTTAGCGGGAGGGCTGAACGGGGAGCTGTTTTTT
D gene: -; V gene: TRBV5-4; J gene: TRBJ1-6; clone size: few; CDR3 protein: CASSRQEFRSPLHF; CDR3 DNA: TGTGCCAGCAGCCGACAGGAGTTTAGGTCACCCCTCCACTTT
D gene: -; V gene: TRBV4-3; J gene: TRBJ2-7; clone size: -; CDR3 protein: CASSPGTNYEQYF; CDR3 DNA: TGCGCCAGCAGCCCCGGGACAAACTACGAGCAGTACTTC
D gene: -; V gene: TRBV7-9; J gene: TRBJ1-4; clone size: few; CDR3 protein: CASSLDGGGEKLFF; CDR3 DNA: TGTGCCAGCAGCTTAGACGGGGGTGGGGAAAAACTGTTTTTT
D gene: -; V gene: TRBV21-1; J gene: TRBJ1-3; clone size: -; CDR3 protein: CASRWAKQSSGNTIYF; CDR3 DNA: TGTGCCAGCAGGTGGGCTAAGCAATCCTCTGGAAACACCATATATTTT
D gene: TRBD2; V gene: TRBV5-1; J gene: TRBJ2-7; clone size: -; CDR3 protein: CASSSQTGREGYEQYF; CDR3 DNA: TGCGCCAGCAGCTCTCAGACAGGACGGGAGGGCTACGAGCAGTACTTC
D gene: TRBD1; V gene: TRBV7-8; J gene: TRBJ1-1; clone size: -; CDR3 protein: CASSSGGVGSTEAFF; CDR3 DNA: TGTGCCAGCAGCTCAGGGGGAGTGGGAAGTACTGAAGCTTTCTTT
D gene: -; V gene: TRBV5-1; J gene: TRBJ2-1; clone size: few; CDR3 protein: CASSSQGASYNEQFF; CDR3 DNA: TGCGCCAGCAGCTCACAGGGCGCCTCCTACAATGAGCAGTTCTTC
D gene: -; V gene: TRBV11-2; J gene: TRBJ1-2; clone size: -; CDR3 protein: CASSLVLRGNYGYTF; CDR3 DNA: TGTGCCAGCAGCTTAGTATTACGGGGTAACTATGGCTACACCTTC
D gene: -; V gene: TRBV7-2; J gene: TRBJ2-2; clone size: -; CDR3 protein: CASSLARGELFF; CDR3 DNA: TGTGCCAGCAGCTTAGCGCGAGGGGAGCTGTTTTTT
D gene: TRBD1; V gene: TRBV5-4; J gene: TRBJ2-7; clone size: -; CDR3 protein: CASSPPPGTASYEQYF; CDR3 DNA: TGTGCCAGCAGCCCCCCCCCGGGGACAGCCTCCTACGAGCAGTACTTC
D gene: -; V gene: TRBV5-6; J gene: TRBJ2-5; clone size: once; CDR3 protein: CASSVPGQETQYF; CDR3 DNA: TGTGCCAGCAGCGTGCCAGGACAAGAGACCCAGTACTTC
D gene: -; V gene: TRBV28; J gene: TRBJ1-1; clone size: -; CDR3 protein: CASRGGNTPFF; CDR3 DNA: TGTGCCAGCAGAGGAGGGAACACTCCCTTTTTT
D gene: -; V gene: TRBV6-6; J gene: TRBJ1-1; clone size: few; CDR3 protein: CASSPEGVGEAFF; CDR3 DNA: TGTGCCAGCAGCCCGGAAGGGGTAGGTGAAGCTTTCTTT
D gene: -; V gene: TRBV6-6; J gene: TRBJ1-1; clone size: -; CDR3 protein: CASRPPGGTEAFF; CDR3 DNA: TGTGCCAGCAGACCTCCCGGGGGAACTGAAGCTTTCTTT
D gene: TRBD1; V gene: TRBV5-1; J gene: TRBJ2-1; clone size: once; CDR3 protein: CASSPLGDRGPNEQFF; CDR3 DNA: TGCGCCAGCAGCCCTCTAGGGGACAGGGGGCCGAATGAGCAGTTCTTC
D gene: -; V gene: TRBV9; J gene: TRBJ2-3; clone size: -; CDR3 protein: CASSVVARTDTQYF; CDR3 DNA: TGTGCCAGCAGCGTAGTGGCTAGAACAGATACGCAGTATTTT
D gene: -; V gene: TRBV7-6; J gene: TRBJ2-2; clone size: -; CDR3 protein: CASSTQVTGELFF; CDR3 DNA: TGTGCCAGCAGCACACAGGTTACCGGGGAGCTGTTTTTT
D gene: -; V gene: TRBV25-1; J gene: TRBJ2-2; clone size: once; CDR3 protein: CASSEEEGKNTGELFF; CDR3 DNA: TGTGCCAGCAGTGAAGAGGAGGGAAAAAACACCGGGGAGCTGTTTTTT
D gene: TRBD1; V gene: TRBV5-8; J gene: TRBJ1-1; clone size: -; CDR3 protein: CASSLDRGQAEAFF; CDR3 DNA: TGTGCCAGCAGCTTGGACAGGGGGCAGGCTGAAGCTTTCTTT
D gene: -; V gene: TRBV30; J gene: TRBJ1-1; clone size: once; CDR3 protein: CAWSEGVNTEAFF; CDR3 DNA: TGTGCCTGGAGTGAGGGGGTAAACACTGAAGCTTTCTTT
D gene: -; V gene: TRBV30; J gene: TRBJ1-4; clone size: few; CDR3 protein: CAWRSAGYNEKLFF; CDR3 DNA: TGTGCCTGGAGATCAGCAGGGTATAATGAAAAACTGTTTTTT
D gene: -; V gene: TRBV6-1; J gene: TRBJ2-7; clone size: few; CDR3 protein: CASSESFPYEQYF; CDR3 DNA: TGTGCCAGCAGTGAGTCATTCCCCTACGAGCAGTACTTC
D gene: TRBD1; V gene: TRBV18; J gene: TRBJ1-5; clone size: -; CDR3 protein: CASSPLGQGGWGSNQPQHF; CDR3 DNA: TGTGCCAGCTCACCCCTAGGACAGGGGGGATGGGGAAGCAATCAGCCCCAGCATTTT
D gene: -; V gene: TRBV27; J gene: TRBJ1-1; clone size: -; CDR3 protein: CASSFRLDNREAFF; CDR3 DNA: TGTGCCAGCAGTTTTCGCCTGGACAACAGGGAAGCTTTCTTT
D gene: -; V gene: TRBV28; J gene: TRBJ2-1; clone size: -; CDR3 protein: CASTSPGQINEQFF; CDR3 DNA: TGTGCCAGCACCTCCCCTGGACAGATTAATGAGCAGTTCTTC
D gene: -; V gene: TRBV9; J gene: TRBJ1-3; clone size: -; CDR3 protein: CASSVGAPSSGNTIYF; CDR3 DNA: TGTGCCAGCAGCGTAGGTGCGCCGAGCTCTGGAAACACCATATATTTT
D gene: -; V gene: TRBV11-3; J gene: TRBJ1-1; clone size: -; CDR3 protein: CASSFGRTEAFF; CDR3 DNA: TGTGCCAGCAGCTTCGGTCGAACTGAAGCTTTCTTT
D gene: -; V gene: TRBV19; J gene: TRBJ2-7; clone size: -; CDR3 protein: CASSIDAVYEQYF; CDR3 DNA: TGTGCCAGTAGTATAGACGCAGTTTACGAGCAGTACTTC
D gene: TRBD1; V gene: TRBV6-1; J gene: TRBJ1-1; clone size: once; CDR3 protein: CASSGARSGQTNEAFF; CDR3 DNA: TGTGCCAGCAGTGGAGCGAGGTCGGGACAGACTAATGAAGCTTTCTTT
D gene: TRBD1; V gene: TRBV6-5; J gene: TRBJ1-5; clone size: -; CDR3 protein: CASSDRGRDQPQHF; CDR3 DNA: TGTGCCAGCAGCGACAGGGGGCGAGATCAGCCCCAGCATTTT
D gene: TRBD2; V gene: TRBV5-4; J gene: TRBJ2-1; clone size: few; CDR3 protein: CASSSGLAGGDEQFF; CDR3 DNA: TGTGCCAGCAGCTCCGGACTAGCGGGAGGAGATGAGCAGTTCTTC
D gene: TRBD2; V gene: TRBV18; J gene: TRBJ2-1; clone size: few; CDR3 protein: CASSPSGTYNEQFF; CDR3 DNA: TGTGCCAGCTCACCTAGCGGGACCTACAATGAGCAGTTCTTC
D gene: TRBD1; V gene: TRBV7-2; J gene: TRBJ1-2; clone size: -; CDR3 protein: CASSLDRDHYGYTF; CDR3 DNA: TGTGCCAGCAGCCTCGACAGGGACCACTATGGCTACACCTTC
D gene: TRBD2; V gene: TRBV7-2; J gene: TRBJ2-7; clone size: once; CDR3 protein: CASSLAGGPGEQYF; CDR3 DNA: TGTGCCAGCAGCCTAGCGGGAGGGCCGGGCGAGCAGTACTTC
D gene: -; V gene: TRBV5-1; J gene: TRBJ1-3; clone size: -; CDR3 protein: CASSLEGGSGNTIYF; CDR3 DNA: TGCGCCAGCAGCTTGGAAGGGGGATCTGGAAACACCATATATTTT
D gene: -; V gene: TRBV5-1; J gene: TRBJ2-1; clone size: -; CDR3 protein: CASSLGGSPSYNEQFF; CDR3 DNA: TGCGCCAGCAGCTTGGGAGGGAGTCCCTCCTACAATGAGCAGTTCTTC
D gene: TRBD1; V gene: TRBV28; J gene: TRBJ2-7; clone size: once; CDR3 protein: CASGSPRRDRGTEQYF; CDR3 DNA: TGTGCCAGCGGCTCGCCCCGCCGGGACAGGGGGACAGAGCAGTACTTC
D gene: TRBD2; V gene: TRBV5-6; J gene: TRBJ2-7; clone size: -; CDR3 protein: CASSLAGGGRGYEQYF; CDR3 DNA: TGTGCCAGCAGCTTGGCCGGAGGAGGGAGGGGCTACGAGCAGTACTTC
D gene: -; V gene: TRBV7-9; J gene: TRBJ1-6; clone size: -; CDR3 protein: CASSSDNSPLHF; CDR3 DNA: TGTGCCAGCAGCTCTGATAATTCACCCCTCCACTTT
D gene: -; V gene: TRBV10-3; J gene: TRBJ2-1; clone size: -; CDR3 protein: CAISRDIDSYNEQFF; CDR3 DNA: TGTGCCATCAGTAGGGACATCGACTCCTACAATGAGCAGTTCTTC
D gene: TRBD1; V gene: TRBV29-1; J gene: TRBJ2-7; clone size: few; CDR3 protein: CSVPGQAFYEQYF; CDR3 DNA: TGCAGCGTCCCGGGACAGGCCTTCTACGAGCAGTACTTC